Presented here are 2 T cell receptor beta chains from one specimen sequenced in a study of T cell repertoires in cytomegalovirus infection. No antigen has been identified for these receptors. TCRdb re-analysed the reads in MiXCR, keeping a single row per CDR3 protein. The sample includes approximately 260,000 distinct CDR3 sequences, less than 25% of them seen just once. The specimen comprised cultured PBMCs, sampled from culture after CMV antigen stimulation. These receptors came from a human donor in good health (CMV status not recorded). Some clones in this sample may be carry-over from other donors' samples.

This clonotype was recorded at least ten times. Written as DNA, the CDR3 is TGTGCCAGCAGCTTAGCGGACTCTTACGGGCCCTACGAGCAGTACGTC. Amino acid sequence: CASSLADSYGPYEQYV. The gene calls are TRBV7-2 and TRBJ2-7; D possibly corresponds to TRBD2 (5 bases). This CDR3 region has 16 residues. CDR1 is SGHTA and CDR2 is FQGNSA in the germline V gene. Trimming took 0 bases from V and 2 from J, leaving 14 bases between them.

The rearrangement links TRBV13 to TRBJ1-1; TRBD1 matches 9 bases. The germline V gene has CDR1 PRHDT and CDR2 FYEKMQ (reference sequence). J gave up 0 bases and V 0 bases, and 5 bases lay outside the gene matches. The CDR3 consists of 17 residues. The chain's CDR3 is CASSLGGQGGMNTEAFF. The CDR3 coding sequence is TGTGCCAGCAGCTTAGGGGGACAGGGAGGCATGAACACTGAAGCTTTCTTT.